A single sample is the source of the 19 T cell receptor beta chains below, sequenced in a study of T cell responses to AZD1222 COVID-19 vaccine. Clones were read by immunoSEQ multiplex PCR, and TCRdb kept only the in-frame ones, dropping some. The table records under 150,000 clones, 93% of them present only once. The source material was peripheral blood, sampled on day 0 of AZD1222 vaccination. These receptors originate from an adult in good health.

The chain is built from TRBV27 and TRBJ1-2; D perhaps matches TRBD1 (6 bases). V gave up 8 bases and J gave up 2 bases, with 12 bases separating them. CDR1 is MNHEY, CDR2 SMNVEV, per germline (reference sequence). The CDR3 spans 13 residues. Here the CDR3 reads CASQGRGNYGYTF. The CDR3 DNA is TGTGCCAGCCAGGGGCGTGGGAACTATGGCTACACCTTC.

For the CDR3, the DNA is TGCGCCAGCAGCCCATCCAGCGGTTCCTACAATGAGCAGTTCTTC. It translates to CASSPSSGSYNEQFF. The rearrangement joins TRBV4-3 to TRBJ2-1; D may be TRBD2 (5 bases). The V end lost 4 bases, the J end lost 1 base, and 11 bases lay between the germline ends. This CDR3 region has 15 residues. The germline V gene encodes CDR1 LGHNA and CDR2 YSLEER.

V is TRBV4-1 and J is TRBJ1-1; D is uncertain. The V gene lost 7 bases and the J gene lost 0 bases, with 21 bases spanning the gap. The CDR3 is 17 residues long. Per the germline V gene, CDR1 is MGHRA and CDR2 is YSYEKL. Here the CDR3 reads CASKTAPGSLMNTEAFF. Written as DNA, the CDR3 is TGCGCCAGCAAAACTGCTCCGGGCAGCCTCATGAACACTGAAGCTTTCTTT.

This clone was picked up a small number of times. CDR3 protein: CAWTGGRYEKLFF. Here the CDR3 DNA reads TGTGCCTGGACGGGGGGGAGGTATGAAAAACTGTTTTTT. V and J are TRBV30 and TRBJ1-4, with a tentative D call TRBD1 (5 bases). Trimming took 4 bases from V and 6 from J, leaving 12 bases between them. Germline assignment: CDR1 GTSNPN and CDR2 SVGIG (reference sequence). CDR3 length: 13 amino acids.

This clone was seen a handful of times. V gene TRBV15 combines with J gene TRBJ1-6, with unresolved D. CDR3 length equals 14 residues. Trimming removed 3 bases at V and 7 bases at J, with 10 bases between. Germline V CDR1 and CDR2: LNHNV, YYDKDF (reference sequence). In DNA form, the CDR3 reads TGTGCCACCAGCAGCGCCCATGGAAATTCACCCCTCCACTTT. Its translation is CATSSAHGNSPLHF.

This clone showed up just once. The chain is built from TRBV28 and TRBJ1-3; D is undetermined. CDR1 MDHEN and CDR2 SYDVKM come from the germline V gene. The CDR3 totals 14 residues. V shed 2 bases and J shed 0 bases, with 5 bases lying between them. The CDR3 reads CASSLVLSGNTIYF. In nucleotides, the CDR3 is TGTGCCAGCAGTTTAGTTCTCTCTGGAAACACCATATATTTT.

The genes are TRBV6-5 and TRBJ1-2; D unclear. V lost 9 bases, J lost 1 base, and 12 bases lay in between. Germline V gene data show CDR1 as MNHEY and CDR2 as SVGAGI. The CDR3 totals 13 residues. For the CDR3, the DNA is TGTGCCAGAAGCACAGAGTATAACTATGGCTACACCTTC. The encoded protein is CARSTEYNYGYTF.

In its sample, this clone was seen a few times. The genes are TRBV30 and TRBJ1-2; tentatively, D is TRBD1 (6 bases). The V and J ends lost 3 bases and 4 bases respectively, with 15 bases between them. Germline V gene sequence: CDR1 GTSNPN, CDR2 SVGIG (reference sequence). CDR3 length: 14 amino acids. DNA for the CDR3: TGTGCCTGGAGAACGTACGGGACACGCTATGGCTACACCTTC. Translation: CAWRTYGTRYGYTF.

This chain's CDR3 is CASSLGGTTYEQYF. The CDR3 coding sequence is TGTGCCAGCAGCTTAGGTGGCACCACCTACGAGCAGTACTTC. This chain joins TRBV7-9 and TRBJ2-7; no definite D call. Trimming removed 1 base from V and 2 bases from J, with 9 bases in between. The CDR3 is made up of 14 amino acids. Germline-derived CDR1 and CDR2 are SEHNR and FQNEAQ (reference sequence).

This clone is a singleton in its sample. CDR3 nucleotides: TGTGCCAGCAGTTTAGTAGGCAGGAACACCGGGGAGCTGTTTTTT. It translates to CASSLVGRNTGELFF. This chain links TRBV28 with TRBJ2-2, with D hard to call. CDR1 is MDHEN and CDR2 is SYDVKM in the germline V gene. This CDR3 is 15 amino acids long. V was clipped by 2 bases and J by 1 base, with 8 bases between them.

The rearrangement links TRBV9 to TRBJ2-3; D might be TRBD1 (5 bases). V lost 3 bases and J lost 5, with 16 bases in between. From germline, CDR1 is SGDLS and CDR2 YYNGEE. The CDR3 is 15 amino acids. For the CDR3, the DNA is TGTGCCAGCAGCGCGGGCTCGCAGGGAAGAGATACGCAGTATTTT. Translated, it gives CASSAGSQGRDTQYF.

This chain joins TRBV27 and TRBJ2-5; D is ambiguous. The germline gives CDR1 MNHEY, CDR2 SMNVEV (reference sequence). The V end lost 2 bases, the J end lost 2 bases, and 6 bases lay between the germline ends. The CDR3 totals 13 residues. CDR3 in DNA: TGTGCCAGCAGTTTAGTCGGGCAAGAGACCCAGTACTTC. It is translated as CASSLVGQETQYF.

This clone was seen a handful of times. DNA for the CDR3: TGTGCCAGTACCCTACAGGGAAACACTGAAGCTTTCTTT. It is translated as CASTLQGNTEAFF. The chain has TRBV19 and TRBJ1-1; a possible D gene is TRBD1 (6 bases). V lost 7 bases and J 2 bases, leaving 11 bases between the germline ends. CDR3 length: 13 amino acids. Germline values: CDR1 LNHDA, CDR2 SQIVND (reference sequence).

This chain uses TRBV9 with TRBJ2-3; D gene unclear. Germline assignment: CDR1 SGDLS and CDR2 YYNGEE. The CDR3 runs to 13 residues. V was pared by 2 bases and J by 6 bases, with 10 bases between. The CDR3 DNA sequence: TGTGCCAGCAGCGTTCGCGATTGGGATACGCAGTATTTT. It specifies CASSVRDWDTQYF.

The chain's CDR3 is CASRTGFTEAFF. CDR3 nucleotides: TGTGCCAGCAGAACAGGGTTCACTGAAGCTTTCTTT. The rearrangement joins TRBV12-3 or TRBV12-4 to TRBJ1-1; maybe TRBD1 (6 bases). There are 12 residues in the CDR3. The V end was cut by 6 bases, the J end by 4 bases, with 9 bases between.

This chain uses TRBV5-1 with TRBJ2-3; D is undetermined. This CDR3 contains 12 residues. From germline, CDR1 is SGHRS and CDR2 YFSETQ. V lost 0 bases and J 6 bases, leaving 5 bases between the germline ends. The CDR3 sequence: CASSLVRDTQYF. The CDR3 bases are TGCGCCAGCAGCTTGGTTAGGGATACGCAGTATTTT.

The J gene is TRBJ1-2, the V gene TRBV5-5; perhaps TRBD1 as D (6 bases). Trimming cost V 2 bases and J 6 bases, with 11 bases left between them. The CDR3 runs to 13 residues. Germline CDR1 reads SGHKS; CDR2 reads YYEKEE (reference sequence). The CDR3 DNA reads TGTGCCAGCAGCTTAAAAGGGGGTGATGGCTACACCTTC. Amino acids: CASSLKGGDGYTF.

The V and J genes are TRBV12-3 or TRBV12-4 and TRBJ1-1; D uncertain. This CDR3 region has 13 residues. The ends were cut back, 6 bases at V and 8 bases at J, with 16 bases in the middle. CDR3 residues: CASSRMAGREAFF. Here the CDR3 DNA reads TGTGCCAGCAGCCGAATGGCCGGAAGGGAAGCTTTCTTT.

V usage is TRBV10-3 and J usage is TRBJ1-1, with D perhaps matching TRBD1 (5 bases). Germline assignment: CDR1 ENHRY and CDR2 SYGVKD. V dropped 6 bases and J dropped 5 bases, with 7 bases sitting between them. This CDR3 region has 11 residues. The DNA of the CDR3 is TGTGCCATCAGCGACAGAACTGAAGCTTTCTTT. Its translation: CAISDRTEAFF.